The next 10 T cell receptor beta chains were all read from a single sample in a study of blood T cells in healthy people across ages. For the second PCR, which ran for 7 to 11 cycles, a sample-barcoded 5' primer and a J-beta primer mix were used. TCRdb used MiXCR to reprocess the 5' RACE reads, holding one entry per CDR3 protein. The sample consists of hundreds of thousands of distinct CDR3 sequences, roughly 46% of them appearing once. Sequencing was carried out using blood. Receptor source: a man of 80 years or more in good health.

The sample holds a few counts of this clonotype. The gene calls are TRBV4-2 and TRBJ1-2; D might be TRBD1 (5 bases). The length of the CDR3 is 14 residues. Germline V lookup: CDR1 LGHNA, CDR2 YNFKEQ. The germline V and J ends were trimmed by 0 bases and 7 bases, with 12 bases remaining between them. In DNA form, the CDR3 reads TGTGCCAGCAGCCAAGACAGGGTTAGAAGTGGCTACACCTTC. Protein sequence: CASSQDRVRSGYTF.

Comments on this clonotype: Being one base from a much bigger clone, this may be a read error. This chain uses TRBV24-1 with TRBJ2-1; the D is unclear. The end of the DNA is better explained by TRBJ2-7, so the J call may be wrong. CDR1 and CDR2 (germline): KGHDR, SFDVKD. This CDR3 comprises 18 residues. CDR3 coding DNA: TGTGCCACCAGTGCTTTGGGTGGCGGCGTACGTTCCTACAATGAGCAGTACTTC. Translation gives CATSALGGGVRSYNEQYF.

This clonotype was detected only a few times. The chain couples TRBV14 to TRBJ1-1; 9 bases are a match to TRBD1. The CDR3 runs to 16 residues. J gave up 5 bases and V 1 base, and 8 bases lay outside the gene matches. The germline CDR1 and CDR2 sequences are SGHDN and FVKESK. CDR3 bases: TGTGCCAGCAGCCAAGGACAGGGGGACGGAGGGACTGAAGCTTTCTTT. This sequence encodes CASSQGQGDGGTEAFF. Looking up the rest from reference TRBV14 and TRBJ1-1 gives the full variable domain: EAGVTQFPSHSVIEKGQTVTLRCDPISGHDNLYWYRRVMGKEIKFLLHFVKESKQDESGMPNNRFLAERTGGTYSTLKVQPAELEDSGVYFCASSQGQGDGGTEAFFGQGTRLTVV.

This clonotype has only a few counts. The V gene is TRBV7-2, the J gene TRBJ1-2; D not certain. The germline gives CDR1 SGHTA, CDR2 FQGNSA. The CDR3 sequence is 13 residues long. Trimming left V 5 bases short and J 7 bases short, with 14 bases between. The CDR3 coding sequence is TGTGCCAGCAGCCTAAAGGCGGAGGGTGGCTACACCTTC. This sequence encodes CASSLKAEGGYTF.

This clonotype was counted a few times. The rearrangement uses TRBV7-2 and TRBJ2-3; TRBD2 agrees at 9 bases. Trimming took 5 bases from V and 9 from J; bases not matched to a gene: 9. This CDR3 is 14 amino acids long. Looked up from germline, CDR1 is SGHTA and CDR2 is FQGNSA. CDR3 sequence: CASSQAGGRATQYF. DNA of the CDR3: TGTGCCAGCAGCCAAGCGGGAGGCAGGGCCACGCAGTATTTT.

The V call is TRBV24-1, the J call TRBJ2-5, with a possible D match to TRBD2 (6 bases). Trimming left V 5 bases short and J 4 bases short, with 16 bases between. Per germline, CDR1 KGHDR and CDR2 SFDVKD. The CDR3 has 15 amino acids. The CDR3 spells CATSAREVAIETQYF. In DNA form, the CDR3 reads TGTGCCACCAGTGCGAGGGAGGTTGCGATAGAGACCCAGTACTTC.

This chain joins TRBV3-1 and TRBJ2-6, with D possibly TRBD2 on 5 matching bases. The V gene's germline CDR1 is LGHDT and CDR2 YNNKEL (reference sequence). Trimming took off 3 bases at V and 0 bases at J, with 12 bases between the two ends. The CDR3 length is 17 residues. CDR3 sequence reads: CASSQNSGSSGANVLTF. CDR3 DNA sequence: TGTGCCAGCAGCCAGAACAGTGGGAGCTCTGGGGCCAACGTCCTGACTTTC.

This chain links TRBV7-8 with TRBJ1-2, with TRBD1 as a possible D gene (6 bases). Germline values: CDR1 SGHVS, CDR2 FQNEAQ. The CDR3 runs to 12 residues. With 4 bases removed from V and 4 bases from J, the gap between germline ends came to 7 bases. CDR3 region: CASSSDSYGYTF. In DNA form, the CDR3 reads TGTGCCAGCAGCTCGGACAGCTATGGCTACACCTTC. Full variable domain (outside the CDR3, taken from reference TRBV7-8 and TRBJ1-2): GAGVSQSPRYKVAKRGQDVALRCDPISGHVSLFWYQQALGQGPEFLTYFQNEAQLDKSGLPSDRFFAERPEGSVSTLKIQRTQQEDSAVYLCASSSDSYGYTFGSGTRLTVV.

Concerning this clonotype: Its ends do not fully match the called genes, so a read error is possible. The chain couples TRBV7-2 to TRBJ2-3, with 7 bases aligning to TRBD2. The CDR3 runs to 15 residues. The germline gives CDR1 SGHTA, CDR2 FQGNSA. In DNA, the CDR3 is TGTGCCTGCAGCTCAAATAGCGGGTTTACAGATACGCAGTATTTT. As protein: CACSSNSGFTDTQYF.

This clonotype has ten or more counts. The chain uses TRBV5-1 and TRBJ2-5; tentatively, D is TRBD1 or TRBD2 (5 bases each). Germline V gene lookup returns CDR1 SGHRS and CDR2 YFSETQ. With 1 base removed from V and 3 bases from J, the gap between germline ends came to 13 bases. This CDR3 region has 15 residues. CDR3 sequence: CASSLTGTEEETQYF. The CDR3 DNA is TGCGCCAGCAGCTTGACCGGGACCGAAGAAGAGACCCAGTACTTC. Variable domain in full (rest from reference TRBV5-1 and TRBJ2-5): KAGVTQTPRYLIKTRGQQVTLSCSPISGHRSVSWYQQTPGQGLQFLFEYFSETQRNKGNFPGRFSGRQFSNSRSEMNVSTLELGDSALYLCASSLTGTEEETQYFGPGTRLLVL.